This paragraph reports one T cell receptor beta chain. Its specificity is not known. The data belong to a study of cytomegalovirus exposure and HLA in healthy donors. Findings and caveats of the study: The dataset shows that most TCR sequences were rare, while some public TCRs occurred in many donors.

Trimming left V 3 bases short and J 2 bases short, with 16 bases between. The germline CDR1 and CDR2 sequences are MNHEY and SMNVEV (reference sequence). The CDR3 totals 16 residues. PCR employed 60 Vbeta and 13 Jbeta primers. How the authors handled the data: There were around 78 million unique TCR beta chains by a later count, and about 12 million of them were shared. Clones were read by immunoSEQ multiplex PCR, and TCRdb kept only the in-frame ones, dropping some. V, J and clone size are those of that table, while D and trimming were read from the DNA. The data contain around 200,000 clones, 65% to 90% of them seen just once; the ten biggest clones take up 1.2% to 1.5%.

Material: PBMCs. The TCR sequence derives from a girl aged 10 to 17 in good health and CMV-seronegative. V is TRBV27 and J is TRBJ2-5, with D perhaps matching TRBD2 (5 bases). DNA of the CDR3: TGTGCCAGCAGTTTTATTAGCGACCCGTCACAAGAGACCCAGTACTTC. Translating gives CASSFISDPSQETQYF.